The subject of this entry is one TCR beta chain. Germline V gene sequence: CDR1 MDHEN, CDR2 SYDVKM. The CDR3 has 16 residues. After removal of 3 bases from V and 3 bases from J, the junction contained 9 bases not matched to a gene. The data were taken from a study of blood T cell repertoires in COVID-19. Profiling relied on immunoSEQ multiplex PCR, and the TCRdb table lists in-frame clones only, not all of them. The repertoire includes approximately 100,000 clones, 80% to 85% of them detected once, and around 5.8% sits in the top ten. The source material was peripheral blood. This receptor was identified in a man aged 60-69 years with acute or convalescent COVID-19. The chain carries TRBV28 and TRBJ2-7, with 9 bases matching TRBD1. For the CDR3, the DNA is TGTGCCAGCAGTTTCTTACTTGGGACAGGGTACTACGAGCAGTACTTC. Translating gives CASSFLLGTGYYEQYF.